This T cell receptor beta chain was captured in a study of T cells in Graves' hyperthyroidism and ophthalmopathy. RNA transcripts gave rise to amplified TCR beta CDR3 regions. Carried out on the TCR CDR3, a first-round RT-PCR used the HTBI primer set. From the multiplex PCR reads, TCRdb called clonotypes with MiXCR, one entry per CDR3 protein. Seen here are about 380,000 distinct CDR3 sequences, about 18% observed once, and the top ten hold 35% to 45%. The CDR3 consists of 14 residues. Trimming left V 3 bases short and J 1 base short, with 6 bases between. The V gene's germline CDR1 is MNHGY and CDR2 SVAAGI.

This receptor was taken from a man aged 18 to 30 with Graves' ophthalmopathy. The chain recombines TRBV6-9 with TRBJ2-2, with D hard to call. The sequenced sample was blood. CDR3: CASSYDMNTGELFF. CDR3 bases: TGTGCCAGCAGTTACGACATGAACACCGGGGAGCTGTTTTTT.